This T cell receptor beta chain was captured in a study of T cell repertoires in cytomegalovirus infection. Across the whole study: Public TCR beta signatures marked donors with CMV infection and the matching HLA. Notes on the study in general: Clonotype analysis showed dominance of the ex vivo response by HLA-C-restricted CMV-specific TCR beta clonotypes.

This CDR3 contains 17 residues. The V and J ends lost 4 bases and 3 bases respectively, with 19 bases between them. The germline gives CDR1 SGHTS, CDR2 YDEGEE. TCRdb recomputed calls from the reads with MiXCR, one row per CDR3 protein. Among hundreds of thousands of distinct CDR3 sequences, 20% to 30% were seen once, and the ten largest hold 7% to 9%. In regard to this clonotype: Its antigen is still unknown.

The sequenced sample was CD8+ T cells from PBMCs. This TCR derives from a human donor in good health (CMV status not recorded). Some clones in this sample may be carry-over from other donors' samples. The rearrangement links TRBV5-8 to TRBJ2-2, with D perhaps matching TRBD2 (5 bases). DNA of the CDR3: TGTGCCAGCAGCCCCCCCAGCGGCAGGCGATACACCGGGGAGCTGTTTTTT. Encoded protein: CASSPPSGRRYTGELFF.